A single sample gave rise to the 24 T cell receptor beta chains below, sequenced in a study of T cell responses to AZD1222 COVID-19 vaccine. Libraries were prepared by immunoSEQ multiplex PCR; TCRdb keeps only in-frame clonotypes and omits some of them. The table shows approximately 150,000 clones, with 70% to 90% occurring only once. Sequenced material: peripheral blood, taken on day 0 of AZD1222 vaccination. These receptor sequences come from an adult in good health.

The chain is built from TRBV19 and TRBJ1-4, with TRBD1 identical over 7 bases. J gave up 8 bases and V 3 bases, and 9 bases lay outside the gene matches. The CDR3 is 15 residues long. Germline V CDR1 and CDR2: LNHDA, SQIVND (reference sequence). The CDR3 spells CASSIVQGWSEKLFF. The CDR3 DNA follows: TGTGCCAGTAGTATCGTACAGGGGTGGAGCGAAAAACTGTTTTTT.

The chain is built from TRBV30 and TRBJ2-2; D might be TRBD2 (5 bases). Germline loops: CDR1 GTSNPN, CDR2 SVGIG (reference sequence). This CDR3 region has 18 residues. Trimming left V 1 base short and J 4 bases short, with 22 bases between. CDR3 residues: CAWSGRRSGLRGTGELFF. The CDR3 bases are TGTGCCTGGAGTGGAAGACGTTCGGGATTACGGGGCACCGGGGAGCTGTTTTTT.

V is TRBV11-1 and J is TRBJ2-3; 7 positions agree with TRBD2. This CDR3 has 13 amino acids. Germline V gene data show CDR1 as SGHAT and CDR2 as FQDESV (reference sequence). Trimming at V came to 5 bases and at J to 8 bases, leaving 7 bases not matched to a gene. DNA for the CDR3: TGTGCCAGCAGCATCGCGGGGGTGGCTACGCAGTATTTT. Translated, it gives CASSIAGVATQYF.

This rearrangement joins TRBV6-2 or TRBV6-3 to TRBJ1-1; the match to TRBD1 covers 7 bases. This CDR3 is 16 amino acids long. CDR1 is MNHEY, CDR2 SVGEGT, per germline. V was clipped by 2 bases and J by 5 bases; unmatched bases: 11. The CDR3 DNA reads as TGTGCCAGCAGTTACCCAACCGACAGGGTGGAAACTGAAGCTTTCTTT. This codes for CASSYPTDRVETEAFF.

The chain is built from TRBV5-1 and TRBJ1-2; D gene ambiguous. The CDR3 spans 15 residues. With 3 bases removed from V and 6 bases from J, the gap between germline ends came to 18 bases. Looked up from germline, CDR1 is SGHRS and CDR2 is YFSETQ. The CDR3 region is CASSSRANTINGYTF. CDR3 nucleotide sequence: TGCGCCAGCAGCTCCCGGGCCAACACCATTAATGGCTACACCTTC.

This chain uses TRBV20-1 with TRBJ2-3; 11 bases match TRBD2. The CDR3 runs 14 residues. The trim removed 3 bases at V and 5 bases at J, leaving 4 bases unmatched. Germline loops: CDR1 DFQATT, CDR2 SNEGSKA (reference sequence). The CDR3, as DNA: TGCAGTGCTAGTACTAGCGGGGGACGAGATACGCAGTATTTT. Translating gives CSASTSGGRDTQYF.

The chain recombines TRBV7-2 with TRBJ2-5; D possibly corresponds to TRBD2 (6 bases). CDR1 and CDR2 (germline): SGHTA, FQGNSA. This CDR3 is 13 amino acids long. V lost 5 bases to trimming and J lost 4 bases, with 11 bases between them. CDR3 bases: TGTGCCAGCAGCCCCCAGGGAGGAGAGACCCAGTACTTC. Residues: CASSPQGGETQYF. The entire variable domain, with the rest obtained from reference TRBV7-2 and TRBJ2-5, is as follows: GAGVSQSPSNKVTEKGKDVELRCDPISGHTALYWYRQSLGQGLEFLIYFQGNSAPDKSGLPSDRFSAERTGGSVSTLTIQRTQQEDSAVYLCASSPQGGETQYFGPGTRLLVL.

This clone was seen more than once but under ten times. The chain uses TRBV5-1 and TRBJ2-5, with 10 bases that match TRBD2. Trimming removed 5 bases from V and 1 base from J; junction bases left unmatched: 8. This CDR3 region has 16 residues. Germline lookup yields CDR1 SGHRS and CDR2 YFSETQ. In DNA form, the CDR3 reads TGCGCCAGCAGAGAGGGAGCGGGAGGGTTCCAAGAGACCCAGTACTTC. Translating gives CASREGAGGFQETQYF.

In its sample, this clone was seen once. This chain links TRBV19 with TRBJ1-3; D might be TRBD1 (6 bases). CDR3 length: 17 residues. The germline V gene has CDR1 LNHDA and CDR2 SQIVND (reference sequence). V lost 3 bases and J lost 2, with 17 bases in between. The CDR3 region is CASSMGTPSLPGNTIYF. The CDR3 coding sequence is TGTGCCAGTAGTATGGGGACACCGAGTTTGCCTGGAAACACCATATATTTT.

This clone was recorded once. The chain links TRBV14 to TRBJ1-4; TRBD1 matches at 9 bases. Germline CDR1 and CDR2: SGHDN and FVKESK. With V trimmed by 6 bases and J by 4 bases, 6 bases remained unmatched. The CDR3 is 15 amino acids. CDR3 sequence: CASSRQGVGNEKLFF. CDR3 nucleotide sequence: TGTGCCAGCAGTCGACAGGGGGTTGGTAATGAAAAACTGTTTTTT.

V is TRBV2 and J is TRBJ1-6, with D perhaps matching TRBD1 (6 bases). V shed 8 bases and J shed 11 bases, with 16 bases lying between them. Germline V gene sequence: CDR1 SNHLY, CDR2 FYNNEI. The CDR3 has 13 residues. CDR3 in amino acids: CASSDRIDAPLHF. CDR3 nucleotides: TGTGCCAGCTCAGACAGGATTGATGCACCCCTCCACTTT.

The CDR3 protein is CASSPTGGTGRTGELFF. The CDR3 DNA sequence: TGTGCCAGCAGTCCAACAGGGGGCACGGGAAGAACCGGGGAGCTGTTTTTT. The V and J genes are TRBV5-6 and TRBJ2-2; TRBD1 matches 9 bases. V lost 5 bases and J lost 5; bases outside the gene matches: 13. The CDR3 contains 17 residues. Germline loops: CDR1 SGHDT, CDR2 YYEEEE.

This chain links TRBV28 with TRBJ2-4; 10 bases map to TRBD2. Looked up from germline, CDR1 is MDHEN and CDR2 is SYDVKM. With V trimmed by 4 bases and J by 4 bases, 7 bases remained unmatched. The CDR3 consists of 16 residues. CDR3 region: CASSSGLARGKNIQYF. CDR3 DNA: TGTGCCAGCAGTTCGGGACTAGCGAGAGGGAAAAACATTCAGTACTTC.

The V call is TRBV9, the J call TRBJ2-7; 8 positions agree with TRBD1. J lost 3 bases, V lost 3 bases, and 11 bases had no gene match. This CDR3 region has 16 residues. From germline, CDR1 is SGDLS and CDR2 YYNGEE. In DNA form, the CDR3 reads TGTGCCAGCAGCGCCTCTGCCGGGACAGGAGTCTACGAGCAGTACTTC. It encodes CASSASAGTGVYEQYF.

This chain connects TRBV21-1 to TRBJ1-1; no check of the table's D call, TRBD1, against the DNA was made. TRBV21-1 constitutes a pseudogene. CDR3 size: 17 residues. The CDR3: CASSHPRDTNLNTEAFF. The CDR3 DNA reads TGTGCCAGCAGCCACCCAAGGGACACCAACCTGAACACTGAAGCTTTCTTT.

This clone is a singleton in its sample. The chain joins TRBV7-2 to TRBJ1-2; 7 bases match TRBD1. Germline V CDR1 and CDR2: SGHTA, FQGNSA. The ends lost 7 bases at V and 1 base at J; junction bases unmatched: 6. The CDR3 totals 14 residues. This chain's CDR3 is CASTSTGINYGYTF. The CDR3 DNA reads TGTGCCAGCACCTCGACAGGGATTAACTATGGCTACACCTTC. The whole variable domain, filled in from reference TRBV7-2 and TRBJ1-2, reads GAGVSQSPSNKVTEKGKDVELRCDPISGHTALYWYRQSLGQGLEFLIYFQGNSAPDKSGLPSDRFSAERTGGSVSTLTIQRTQQEDSAVYLCASTSTGINYGYTFGSGTRLTVV.

The chain links TRBV7-9 to TRBJ2-3, with TRBD2 matching over 10 bases. V was clipped by 5 bases and J by 7 bases; unmatched bases: 12. This CDR3 spans 16 amino acids. The germline CDR1 and CDR2 sequences are SEHNR and FQNEAQ (reference sequence). CDR3 loop: CASSPASGGAENTQYF. CDR3 bases: TGTGCCAGCAGCCCGGCCAGCGGGGGGGCCGAAAATACGCAGTATTTT. Based on the CDR3 plus reference TRBV7-9 and TRBJ2-3, the full variable domain is DTGVSQNPRHKITKRGQNVTFRCDPISEHNRLYWYRQTLGQGPEFLTYFQNEAQLEKSRLLSDRFSAERPKGSFSTLEIQRTEQGDSAMYLCASSPASGGAENTQYFGPGTRLTVL.

The genes are TRBV28 and TRBJ1-1, with D possibly matching TRBD1 (6 bases). This CDR3 spans 14 amino acids. Trimming removed 5 bases at V and 5 bases at J, with 15 bases between. CDR1 is MDHEN, CDR2 SYDVKM, per germline. Written as DNA, the CDR3 is TGTGCCAGCAGTGGGGGCGGGGTATGGACTGAAGCTTTCTTT. As protein: CASSGGGVWTEAFF.

Comments on this clone: The same CDR3 is also encoded by other DNA sequences in this sample. This chain joins TRBV5-1 and TRBJ2-5, with D uncertain. This CDR3 comprises 13 residues. Germline V gene data show CDR1 as SGHRS and CDR2 as YFSETQ. Trimming pared 0 bases from V and 5 bases from J, leaving 8 bases between. CDR3 sequence: CASSLAGGETQYF. Written as DNA, the CDR3 is TGCGCCAGCAGCTTGGCCGGTGGGGAGACCCAGTACTTC. The variable domain in full, with the rest retrieved from reference TRBV5-1 and TRBJ2-5, is KAGVTQTPRYLIKTRGQQVTLSCSPISGHRSVSWYQQTPGQGLQFLFEYFSETQRNKGNFPGRFSGRQFSNSRSEMNVSTLELGDSALYLCASSLAGGETQYFGPGTRLLVL.

V usage is TRBV20-1 and J usage is TRBJ2-3, with 12 bases lining up with TRBD2. The germline V gene encodes CDR1 DFQATT and CDR2 SNEGSKA (reference sequence). V lost 3 bases and J lost 4; bases outside the gene matches: 11. The CDR3 covers 17 residues. The CDR3 nucleotides read TGCAGTGCTAGTCTCCCTAGCGGGAGGGTAGGGTCAGATACGCAGTATTTT. Translation gives CSASLPSGRVGSDTQYF.

This clone was recorded a few times. The same CDR3 also results from other DNA sequences found in this sample. The rearrangement links TRBV6-5 to TRBJ2-1; no clear D. V lost 0 bases and J 0 bases, leaving 6 bases between the germline ends. Germline CDR1 MNHEY, CDR2 SVGAGI. The CDR3 consists of 15 residues. The chain's CDR3 is CASSYSRSSYNEQFF. CDR3 nucleotides: TGTGCCAGCAGTTACTCCAGGAGCTCCTACAATGAGCAGTTCTTC.

V gene TRBV27 combines with J gene TRBJ1-1; 7 bases are shared with TRBD1. Germline CDR1 is MNHEY and CDR2 is SMNVEV (reference sequence). The length of the CDR3 is 15 residues. Unmatched junction bases numbered 8, after V lost 6 bases and J lost 1 base. Written as DNA, the CDR3 is TGTGCCAGCAGCCTATACGGGACAGCGAACACTGAAGCTTTCTTT. This codes for CASSLYGTANTEAFF.

The chain links TRBV5-1 to TRBJ1-1, with D hard to call. Germline loops: CDR1 SGHRS, CDR2 YFSETQ. V lost 1 base and J lost 3, with 13 bases in between. This CDR3 is built from 15 residues. The CDR3 reads CASSLIAGGHTEAFF. In DNA form, the CDR3 reads TGCGCCAGCAGCTTGATAGCAGGCGGCCACACTGAAGCTTTCTTT.

This clone came up once. The chain joins TRBV30 to TRBJ2-7; D gene unclear. This CDR3 is built from 15 residues. CDR1 and CDR2 from the germline V gene are GTSNPN and SVGIG (reference sequence). The V and J ends lost 4 bases and 1 base respectively, with 17 bases between them. The CDR3 reads CAWTRLAGRSYEQYF. The CDR3 DNA reads as TGTGCCTGGACGAGATTGGCAGGACGTTCCTACGAGCAGTACTTC.